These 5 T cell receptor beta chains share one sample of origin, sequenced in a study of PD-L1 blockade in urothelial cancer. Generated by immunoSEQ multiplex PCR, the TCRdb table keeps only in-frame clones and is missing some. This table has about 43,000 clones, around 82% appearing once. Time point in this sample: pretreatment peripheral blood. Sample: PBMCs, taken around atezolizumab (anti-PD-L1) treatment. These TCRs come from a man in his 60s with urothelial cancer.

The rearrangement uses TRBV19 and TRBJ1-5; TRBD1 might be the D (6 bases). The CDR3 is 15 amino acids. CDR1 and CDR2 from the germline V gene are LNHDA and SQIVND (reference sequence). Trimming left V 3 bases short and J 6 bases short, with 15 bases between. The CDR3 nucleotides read TGTGCCAGTAGTATTGGAGGTTCAGGGGCTCAGCCCCAGCATTTT. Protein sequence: CASSIGGSGAQPQHF.

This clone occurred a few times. CDR3 bases: TGTGCCACCAGCACTGACAGGGGGAGGAGAGACACTGAAGCTTTCTTT. It translates to CATSTDRGRRDTEAFF. V usage is TRBV15 and J usage is TRBJ1-1; 9 bases are shared with TRBD1. This CDR3 is built from 16 residues. Germline V gene lookup returns CDR1 LNHNV and CDR2 YYDKDF (reference sequence). With 4 bases clipped from V and 3 bases from J, the junction kept 9 bases outside the gene matches.

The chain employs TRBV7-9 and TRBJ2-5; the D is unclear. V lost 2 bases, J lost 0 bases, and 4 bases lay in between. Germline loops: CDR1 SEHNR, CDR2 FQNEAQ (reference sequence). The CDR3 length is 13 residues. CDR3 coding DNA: TGTGCCAGCAGCTTACAGAACCAAGAGACCCAGTACTTC. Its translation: CASSLQNQETQYF.

DNA of the CDR3: TGTGCCAGCAGCGTTGGACACCCTATTGATGGCTACACCTTC. It is translated as CASSVGHPIDGYTF. V usage is TRBV9 and J usage is TRBJ1-2, with TRBD1 as a possible D gene (5 bases). This CDR3 has 14 residues. Trimming pared 2 bases from V and 6 bases from J, leaving 14 bases between. Germline loops: CDR1 SGDLS, CDR2 YYNGEE. The full variable domain, with the rest looked up from reference TRBV9 and TRBJ1-2, is DSGVTQTPKHLITATGQRVTLRCSPRSGDLSVYWYQQSLDQGLQFLIQYYNGEERAKGNILERFSAQQFPDLHSELNLSSLELGDSALYFCASSVGHPIDGYTFGSGTRLTVV.

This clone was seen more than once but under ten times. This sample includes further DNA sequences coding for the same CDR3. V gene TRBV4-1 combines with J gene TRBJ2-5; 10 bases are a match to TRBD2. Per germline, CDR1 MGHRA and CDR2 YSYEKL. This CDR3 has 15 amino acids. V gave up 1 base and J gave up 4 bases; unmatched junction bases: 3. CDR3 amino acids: CASSQGWTSGETQYF. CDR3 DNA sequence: TGCGCCAGCAGCCAAGGATGGACTAGCGGAGAGACCCAGTACTTC.